The 32 T cell receptor beta chains in this list originate from one sample, sequenced in a study of T cell repertoires in cytomegalovirus infection. TCRdb independently ran MiXCR on the reads; one entry per CDR3 protein. The table shows 680,000 or so distinct CDR3 sequences, with around 30% occurring only once. Their antigens are not known. Sequencing was performed on cultured PBMCs, taken from culture after CMV antigen stimulation. These TCRs come from a human donor in good health (CMV status not recorded). Some clones in this sample may be carry-over from other donors' samples.

This clonotype was detected ten times or more. The V gene is TRBV28, the J gene TRBJ2-3, with TRBD1 matching 9 bases. Germline V gene data show CDR1 as MDHEN and CDR2 as SYDVKM. V shed 7 bases, J shed 11 bases, and the junction held 10 bases outside the gene matches. The CDR3 spans 13 residues. CDR3 nucleotide sequence: TGTGCCAGCACCTTACAGGGGGCCGTATTGCAGTATTTT. Amino acid sequence: CASTLQGAVLQYF.

The rearrangement uses TRBV12-3 or TRBV12-4 and TRBJ1-1; no firm D call. The CDR3 length is 13 residues. The ends were cut back, 6 bases at V and 4 bases at J, with 12 bases in the middle. CDR3 loop: CASSLRMSTEAFF. The DNA of the CDR3 is TGTGCCAGCAGCCTCCGTATGAGCACTGAAGCTTTCTTT.

The chain is built from TRBV12-3 or TRBV12-4 and TRBJ1-2; D unresolved. V was clipped by 6 bases and J by 8 bases, with 10 bases between them. The CDR3 covers 11 residues. The CDR3 reads CASSLRRGYTF. CDR3 nucleotides: TGTGCCAGCAGCCTCCGTCGGGGCTACACCTTC.

This clonotype was detected only a few times. The V and J genes are TRBV4-3 and TRBJ2-5, with a weak D call TRBD2 (5 bases). Germline V gives CDR1 LGHNA, CDR2 YSLEER. The germline V and J ends were trimmed by 3 bases and 3 bases, with 17 bases remaining between them. This CDR3 region has 16 residues. CDR3 in DNA: TGCGCCAGCAGCCAGAGAACCGGGCTCGGGGAAGAGACCCAGTACTTC. Residues: CASSQRTGLGEETQYF.

The gene calls are TRBV6-1 and TRBJ1-2; D remains unclear. The CDR3 contains 15 residues. Trimming removed 3 bases at V and 7 bases at J, with 18 bases between. Germline CDR1 is MNHNS and CDR2 is SASEGT. CDR3 region: CASSDIPGLSFGYTF. As DNA, the CDR3 is TGTGCCAGCAGTGATATCCCGGGCCTCTCTTTTGGCTACACCTTC.

The CDR3 nucleotides are TGCAGTGCTAGAGATCAACGGGGGAGTTACAATGAGCAGTTCTTC. It encodes CSARDQRGSYNEQFF. The chain recombines TRBV20-1 with TRBJ2-1, with D tentatively TRBD2 (6 bases). The germline CDR1 and CDR2 sequences are DFQATT and SNEGSKA (reference sequence). The germline V and J ends were trimmed by 0 bases and 4 bases, with 13 bases remaining between them. The CDR3 is made up of 15 amino acids.

This clonotype has more than one count but fewer than ten. A read error may produce the germline difference seen at one junction end. This sequence joins TRBV7-2 and TRBJ1-2, with D unresolved. Germline loops: CDR1 SGHTA, CDR2 FQGNSA. The CDR3 has 12 residues. The CDR3, as DNA: TGTGCCAGCAGCCCCCCAGACCGTACGATTGACTTC. Protein product: CASSPPDRTIDF.

The genes are TRBV20-1 and TRBJ2-5; D perhaps matches TRBD2 (5 bases). The germline V and J ends were trimmed by 3 bases and 5 bases, with 13 bases remaining between them. Germline CDR1 and CDR2: DFQATT and SNEGSKA (reference sequence). The CDR3 runs to 13 residues. DNA for the CDR3: TGCAGTGCTAGTTATTTTAGAGGGGAGACCCAGTACTTC. Its translation: CSASYFRGETQYF.

This sequence joins TRBV10-3 and TRBJ2-3; 7 bases line up with TRBD2. Germline V gene sequence: CDR1 ENHRY, CDR2 SYGVKD. Trimming at V came to 0 bases and at J to 6 bases, leaving 6 bases not matched to a gene. The CDR3 spans 15 residues. In nucleotides, the CDR3 is TGTGCCATCAGTGAGTCCAAGGGAGCGGGGGATACGCAGTATTTT. It codes for CAISESKGAGDTQYF.

This clonotype has only a few counts. This rearrangement joins TRBV7-6 to TRBJ2-7; D call uncertain. V shed 6 bases and J shed 5 bases, with 11 bases lying between them. This CDR3 is 12 amino acids long. Germline V gene data show CDR1 as SGHVS and CDR2 as FNYEAQ. The CDR3 DNA follows: TGTGCCAGCAGGGCAGTGGCGGACGAGCAGTACTTC. As protein: CASRAVADEQYF.

This clonotype was picked up a small number of times. The CDR3 DNA reads as TGTGCCAGCAGCTTGCTAGACAGGGCCGACACCGGGGAGCTGTTTTTT. It codes for CASSLLDRADTGELFF. The rearrangement uses TRBV7-9 and TRBJ2-2, with 7 nucleotides matching TRBD1. Looked up from germline, CDR1 is SEHNR and CDR2 is FQNEAQ (reference sequence). V shed 3 bases, J shed 3 bases, and the junction held 7 bases outside the gene matches. The CDR3 spans 16 residues.

This clonotype came up a few times. This chain joins TRBV6-2 or TRBV6-3 and TRBJ2-2; D assignment may be TRBD1 or TRBD2 (5 bases each). Deletions cut 0 bases from V and 7 bases from J, with 15 bases between. The germline V gene has CDR1 MNHEY and CDR2 SVGEGT. CDR3 length equals 16 residues. CDR3 sequence (DNA): TGTGCCAGCAGTTACTCGAGGTCAGGGAGTGGCGGGGAGCTGTTTTTT. Amino acid sequence: CASSYSRSGSGGELFF.

This clonotype turned up a few times. V and J are TRBV20-1 and TRBJ2-2; TRBD2 is a possible D gene (5 bases). Trimming removed 0 bases from V and 4 bases from J, with 12 bases in between. CDR1 and CDR2 from the germline V gene are DFQATT and SNEGSKA (reference sequence). The CDR3 spans 15 residues. Here the CDR3 reads CSARDRKRSTGELFF. CDR3 sequence (DNA): TGCAGTGCTAGAGATCGAAAGCGGTCCACCGGGGAGCTGTTTTTT.

The V gene is TRBV19, the J gene TRBJ2-7; 10 bases are shared with TRBD2. Germline V gene lookup returns CDR1 LNHDA and CDR2 SQIVND (reference sequence). This CDR3 is 15 amino acids long. Trimming took 5 bases from V and 1 from J; bases not matched to a gene: 5. The CDR3 region is CASSRLAGESYEQYF. The CDR3 nucleotides are TGTGCCAGTAGTCGGCTAGCGGGAGAGTCCTACGAGCAGTACTTC. Full variable domain (remainder filled in from reference TRBV19 and TRBJ2-7): DGGITQSPKYLFRKEGQNVTLSCEQNLNHDAMYWYRQDPGQGLRLIYYSQIVNDFQKGDIAEGYSVSREKKESFPLTVTSAQKNPTAFYLCASSRLAGESYEQYFGPGTRLTVT.

The chain uses TRBV7-6 and TRBJ1-6; a weak D match, TRBD1 (6 bases). Trimming stripped 4 bases from V and 7 bases from J, with 23 bases between. CDR3 length: 18 amino acids. CDR1 is SGHVS and CDR2 is FNYEAQ in the germline V gene. The CDR3 loop reads CASSSQSLGTLPNSPLHF. The CDR3 coding sequence is TGTGCCAGCAGCTCGCAAAGTTTGGGGACATTGCCAAATTCACCCCTCCACTTT.

This clonotype was seen a handful of times. The genes are TRBV11-1 and TRBJ2-3; TRBD1 aligns across 9 bases. The CDR3 sequence is 14 residues long. The trim removed 6 bases at V and 4 bases at J, leaving 5 bases unmatched. Germline V gene sequence: CDR1 SGHAT, CDR2 FQDESV (reference sequence). In DNA, the CDR3 is TGTGCCAGCAGACGGACAGGGGCCCCAGATACGCAGTATTTT. Amino acids: CASRRTGAPDTQYF.

This clonotype was picked up a small number of times. The V and J genes are TRBV29-1 and TRBJ2-5; TRBD1 aligns across 9 bases. Germline trimming cut 7 bases from V and 7 bases from J; bases unmatched to any gene: 19. Germline V gene lookup returns CDR1 SQVTM and CDR2 ANQGSEA. The CDR3 sequence is 16 residues long. The CDR3 loop reads CSAVHLVTGGRGTQYF. The CDR3 bases are TGCAGCGCCGTCCACCTCGTAACAGGGGGCCGAGGGACCCAGTACTTC.

V usage is TRBV7-2 and J usage is TRBJ2-3; the match to TRBD1 covers 7 bases. Germline V gene sequence: CDR1 SGHTA, CDR2 FQGNSA. The CDR3 sequence is 15 residues long. With 5 bases clipped from V and 2 bases from J, the junction kept 7 bases outside the gene matches. The CDR3 nucleotides read TGTGCCAGCAGCCAACGACAGGGCCTCACAGATACGCAGTATTTT. It translates to CASSQRQGLTDTQYF.

V gene TRBV7-4 combines with J gene TRBJ1-2, with D possibly being TRBD1 (6 bases). CDR1 is SGHVT, CDR2 SQSDAQ, per germline. The V end lost 4 bases, the J end lost 13 bases, and 16 bases lay between the germline ends. CDR3 size: 12 residues. CDR3 in DNA: TGTGCCAGCAGCTCCGCCGGCGGGGGCGTCACCTTC. Its protein is CASSSAGGGVTF.

The rearrangement joins TRBV15 to TRBJ2-7; D is unclear. Germline V gene lookup returns CDR1 LNHNV and CDR2 YYDKDF (reference sequence). Trimming shortened V by 2 bases and J by 4 bases, and 12 bases separated the two germline ends. CDR3 length: 14 residues. The CDR3 reads CATSRSRYLYEQYF. In nucleotides, the CDR3 is TGTGCCACCAGCAGATCCAGATACCTTTACGAGCAGTACTTC.

The chain uses TRBV20-1 and TRBJ1-1; TRBD1 might be the D (5 bases). The germline CDR1 and CDR2 sequences are DFQATT and SNEGSKA (reference sequence). V was cut by 4 bases and J by 3 bases, with 12 bases left in between. CDR3 length: 13 residues. The CDR3 is CSAMEGLYTEAFF. For the CDR3, the DNA is TGCAGTGCTATGGAGGGACTATACACTGAAGCTTTCTTT.

The CDR3 loop is CASSGTSGIFYQETQYF. In DNA form, the CDR3 reads TGTGCCAGCAGCGGGACTAGCGGGATCTTTTACCAAGAGACCCAGTACTTC. The chain couples TRBV7-9 to TRBJ2-5, with 13 bases fitting TRBD2. The V gene's germline CDR1 is SEHNR and CDR2 FQNEAQ (reference sequence). The CDR3 is made up of 17 amino acids. After removal of 5 bases from V and 0 bases from J, the junction contained 6 bases not matched to a gene.

The gene calls are TRBV2 and TRBJ1-1, with a weak D call TRBD1 (5 bases). The CDR3 is 14 residues long. Germline CDR1 is SNHLY and CDR2 is FYNNEI. Trimming pared 6 bases from V and 0 bases from J, leaving 11 bases between. The CDR3 protein is CASSRGEMNTEAFF. The CDR3 DNA reads as TGTGCCAGCAGCCGAGGGGAAATGAACACTGAAGCTTTCTTT.

A few counts support this clonotype. The gene calls are TRBV7-8 and TRBJ2-7; 10 nucleotides line up with TRBD1. There are 16 residues in the CDR3. Germline loops: CDR1 SGHVS, CDR2 FQNEAQ. V lost 0 bases, J lost 3 bases, and 5 bases stayed unmatched. The DNA for the CDR3 is TGTGCCAGCAGCTTAGCTCACGGGACAGGGGTCTACGAGCAGTACTTC. Translated, it gives CASSLAHGTGVYEQYF.

The J gene is TRBJ1-4, the V gene TRBV11-2; the D is unclear. The CDR3 is 14 amino acids. Germline lookup yields CDR1 SGHAT and CDR2 FQNNGV. V lost 5 bases, J lost 5 bases, and 12 bases lay in between. CDR3 bases: TGTGCCAGCAGCCCCGCGCGAGGAAATGAAAAACTGTTTTTT. Encoded protein: CASSPARGNEKLFF.

This sequence joins TRBV6-1 and TRBJ1-2; no firm D call. CDR3 length: 11 amino acids. The germline CDR1 and CDR2 sequences are MNHNS and SASEGT. Deletions cut 1 base from V and 13 bases from J, with 10 bases between. The CDR3 nucleotides are TGTGCCAGCAGTGAAGGGCGGCGTTCCACCTTC. Translation: CASSEGRRSTF.

The chain joins TRBV20-1 to TRBJ2-7; possibly TRBD2 for D (6 bases). Germline values: CDR1 DFQATT, CDR2 SNEGSKA (reference sequence). The CDR3 is 13 amino acids. V was cut by 4 bases and J by 3 bases, with 13 bases left in between. For the CDR3, the DNA is TGCAGTGCTAACCCGGGAGCTCTCTACGAGCAGTACTTC. Translation: CSANPGALYEQYF.

The chain has TRBV27 and TRBJ2-7; 11 nucleotides agree with TRBD2. Germline loops: CDR1 MNHEY, CDR2 SMNVEV (reference sequence). After removal of 5 bases from V and 1 base from J, the junction contained 7 bases not matched to a gene. CDR3 length equals 16 residues. The DNA for the CDR3 is TGTGCCAGCAGTAGACTCCTAGCGGGGGGTTCCTACGAGCAGTACTTC. Translation: CASSRLLAGGSYEQYF.

This chain links TRBV20-1 with TRBJ2-5, with 7 bases fitting TRBD2. CDR1 and CDR2 (germline): DFQATT, SNEGSKA (reference sequence). V lost 0 bases and J lost 5; bases outside the gene matches: 6. This CDR3 region has 14 residues. CDR3 bases: TGCAGTGCTAGAGAGGGGGGGTCCTGGGAGACCCAGTACTTC. Residues: CSAREGGSWETQYF.

The V call is TRBV12-3 or TRBV12-4, the J call TRBJ2-7; perhaps TRBD2 as D (5 bases). Trimming cost V 5 bases and J 3 bases, with 8 bases left between them. The CDR3 spans 12 residues. The chain's CDR3 is CASSGSFYEQYF. The CDR3 DNA reads as TGTGCCAGCAGTGGGAGCTTCTACGAGCAGTACTTC.

This chain uses TRBV19 with TRBJ1-1; D remains ambiguous. This CDR3 is built from 14 residues. Trimming shortened V by 4 bases and J by 0 bases, and 9 bases separated the two germline ends. Germline V gene lookup returns CDR1 LNHDA and CDR2 SQIVND (reference sequence). The CDR3 region has the DNA TGTGCCAGTAGTACCTTACAGATGAACACTGAAGCTTTCTTT. Its translation is CASSTLQMNTEAFF. Based on the CDR3 plus reference TRBV19 and TRBJ1-1, the full variable domain is DGGITQSPKYLFRKEGQNVTLSCEQNLNHDAMYWYRQDPGQGLRLIYYSQIVNDFQKGDIAEGYSVSREKKESFPLTVTSAQKNPTAFYLCASSTLQMNTEAFFGQGTRLTVV.

The rearrangement links TRBV4-1 to TRBJ2-1, with D possibly being TRBD2 (6 bases). This CDR3 spans 15 amino acids. V shed 0 bases and J shed 8 bases, with 14 bases lying between them. Germline V gene lookup returns CDR1 MGHRA and CDR2 YSYEKL. The CDR3 here is CASSQEKVSGDEQFF. CDR3 bases: TGCGCCAGCAGCCAAGAGAAAGTTTCGGGGGATGAGCAGTTCTTC.